The TCR beta chain under discussion was sequenced for a study of cytomegalovirus exposure and HLA in healthy donors. The germline CDR1 and CDR2 sequences are LNHDA and SQIVND (reference sequence). The V gene lost 6 bases and the J gene lost 4 bases, with 13 bases spanning the gap. The CDR3 totals 14 residues. Both 60 Vbeta primers and 13 Jbeta primers went into the PCR. Using immunoSEQ multiplex PCR, the repertoire was profiled, and TCRdb retains in-frame clones only, with some absent. The sample holds about 120,000 clones, roughly 80% seen once. V gene TRBV19 combines with J gene TRBJ1-3; D might be TRBD1 (6 bases). This receptor was identified in a man aged 25-40 years in good health and CMV-seropositive. Sequencing was done on a sample of PBMCs. The CDR3 spells CASSLRGNGNTIYF. DNA of the CDR3: TGTGCCAGTAGCCTGAGGGGGAACGGAAACACCATATATTTT.